The following is a TCR beta chain sequence with its context. Its antigen remains unknown. V lost 7 bases to trimming and J lost 9 bases; unmatched junction nucleotides: 6. Germline loops: CDR1 MDHEN, CDR2 SYDVKM. The CDR3 contains 11 residues. The data were taken from a study of cytomegalovirus exposure and HLA in healthy donors. Primers included in the PCR were 60 Vbeta and 13 Jbeta primers. The method was immunoSEQ multiplex PCR; TCRdb's version includes in-frame clones alone and lacks a portion of them. The sample has about 95,000 clones; about four fifths are singletons. Everyone who donated was a healthy bone marrow donor. Donors counted as nominally healthy when sampled, yet unrecorded immune exposures were likely. Study-level findings and limits: Rarity held for most TCR sequences, but there were some public TCRs that occurred in many donors.

Sequences were obtained from PBMCs. This TCR was recovered from a man aged 18 to 35 in good health and CMV-seropositive. The rearrangement links TRBV28 to TRBJ2-7; the match to TRBD1 covers 7 bases. In DNA form, the CDR3 reads TGTGCCAGCACGCAGGGGGTAGGGCAGTACTTC. Amino acids: CASTQGVGQYF.